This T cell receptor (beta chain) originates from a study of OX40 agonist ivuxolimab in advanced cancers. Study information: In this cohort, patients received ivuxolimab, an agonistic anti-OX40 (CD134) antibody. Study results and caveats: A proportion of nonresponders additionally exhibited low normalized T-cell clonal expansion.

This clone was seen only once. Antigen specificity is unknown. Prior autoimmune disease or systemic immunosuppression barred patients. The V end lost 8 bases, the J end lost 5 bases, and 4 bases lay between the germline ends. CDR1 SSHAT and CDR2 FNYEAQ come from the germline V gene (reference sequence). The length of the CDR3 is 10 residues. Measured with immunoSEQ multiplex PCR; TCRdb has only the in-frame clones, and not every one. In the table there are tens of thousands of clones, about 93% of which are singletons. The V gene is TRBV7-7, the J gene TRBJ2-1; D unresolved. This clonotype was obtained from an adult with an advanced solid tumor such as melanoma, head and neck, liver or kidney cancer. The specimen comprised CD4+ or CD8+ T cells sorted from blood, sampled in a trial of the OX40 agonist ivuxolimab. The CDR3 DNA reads TGTGCCAGCCTTCACAATGAGCAGTTCTTC. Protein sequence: CASLHNEQFF. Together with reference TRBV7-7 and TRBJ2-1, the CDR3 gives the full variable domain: GAGVSQSPRYKVTKRGQDVTLRCDPISSHATLYWYQQALGQGPEFLTYFNYEAQPDKSGLPSDRFSAERPEGSISTLTIQRTEQRDSAMYRCASLHNEQFFGPGTRLTVL.